Each of the 21 T cell receptor beta chains below was sequenced from the same sample in a study of blood T cell repertoires in COVID-19. The method was immunoSEQ multiplex PCR; TCRdb's version includes in-frame clones alone and lacks a portion of them. The sample lists 330,000 or so clones, roughly 90% occurring once. Sequenced material: PBMCs or T cells enriched from blood (not recorded which). These receptors all come from a woman aged 30 to 39 who had been exposed to COVID-19.

This clone was recorded a few times. The chain combines TRBV5-1 with TRBJ1-2; the D gene is possibly TRBD1 (6 bases). The CDR3 consists of 14 residues. Deletions cut 3 bases from V and 4 bases from J, with 13 bases between. Germline V gene sequence: CDR1 SGHRS, CDR2 YFSETQ. CDR3 sequence (DNA): TGCGCCAGCAGCTCCGGACAGCCAGCCTATGGCTACACCTTC. Amino acids: CASSSGQPAYGYTF.

V is TRBV7-3 and J is TRBJ1-1; unclear D gene. With 0 bases removed from V and 1 base from J, the gap between germline ends came to 3 bases. Germline CDR1 is SGHTA and CDR2 is FQGTGA. The CDR3 has 13 residues. The CDR3 coding sequence is TGTGCCAGCAGCTTAACAGCGAACACTGAAGCTTTCTTT. Translating gives CASSLTANTEAFF. The full variable domain, completed using reference TRBV7-3 and TRBJ1-1, is GAGVSQTPSNKVTEKGKYVELRCDPISGHTALYWYRQSLGQGPEFLIYFQGTGAADDSGLPNDRFFAVRPEGSVSTLKIQRTERGDSAVYLCASSLTANTEAFFGQGTRLTVV.

This clone was picked up a small number of times. The V gene is TRBV2, the J gene TRBJ2-7; 10 nucleotides match TRBD2. The germline V gene encodes CDR1 SNHLY and CDR2 FYNNEI. V was pared by 6 bases and J by 1 base, with 12 bases of the junction left unmatched. The CDR3 is made up of 17 amino acids. The CDR3, as DNA: TGTGCCAGCAGCTTCCAAGGGATAGCGGGAGGTTCCTACGAGCAGTACTTC. It translates to CASSFQGIAGGSYEQYF. Supplemented by reference TRBV2 and TRBJ2-7, the full variable domain reads EPEVTQTPSHQVTQMGQEVILRCVPISNHLYFYWYRQILGQKVEFLVSFYNNEISEKSEIFDDQFSVERPDGSNFTLKIRSTKLEDSAMYFCASSFQGIAGGSYEQYFGPGTRLTVT.

This chain uses TRBV19 with TRBJ1-4; 9 nucleotides agree with TRBD1. The CDR3 has 15 amino acids. Germline trimming cut 6 bases from V and 9 bases from J; bases unmatched to any gene: 11. Per germline, CDR1 LNHDA and CDR2 SQIVND (reference sequence). CDR3 DNA sequence: TGTGCCAGTAGGGACCAACAGGGGGCACAGAAAAAACTGTTTTTT. Residues: CASRDQQGAQKKLFF.

Note on this clone: The same CDR3 is also encoded by other DNA sequences in this sample. The V gene is TRBV28, the J gene TRBJ2-7, with a possible D match to TRBD2 (6 bases). V lost 10 bases to trimming and J lost 0 bases, with 13 bases between them. Germline CDR1 MDHEN, CDR2 SYDVKM. This CDR3 has 13 residues. CDR3 loop: CATYSGSSYEQYF. The DNA of the CDR3 is TGTGCCACCTATAGCGGTAGCTCCTACGAGCAGTACTTC.

This chain connects TRBV7-3 to TRBJ2-2; TRBD2 might be the D (6 bases). The germline V gene has CDR1 SGHTA and CDR2 FQGTGA. Trimming removed 4 bases at V and 4 bases at J, with 13 bases between. This CDR3 region has 15 residues. The CDR3 sequence is CASSWDGGGTGELFF. The CDR3 DNA is TGTGCCAGCAGCTGGGACGGGGGTGGCACCGGGGAGCTGTTTTTT.

The J gene is TRBJ1-2, the V gene TRBV5-4, with 7 nucleotides matching TRBD1. The trim removed 6 bases at V and 4 bases at J, leaving 0 bases unmatched. The V gene's germline CDR1 is SGHNT and CDR2 YYREEE (reference sequence). This CDR3 has 11 amino acids. The CDR3 here is CASTGGYGYTF. CDR3 nucleotides: TGTGCCAGCACAGGGGGCTATGGCTACACCTTC.

The rearrangement joins TRBV12-3 or TRBV12-4 to TRBJ2-5; D gene uncertain. Trimming took off 2 bases at V and 0 bases at J, with 4 bases between the two ends. The CDR3 is 13 amino acids. CDR3 protein: CASSLSHQETQYF. The DNA of the CDR3 is TGTGCCAGCAGTTTATCTCACCAAGAGACCCAGTACTTC.

V gene TRBV5-1 combines with J gene TRBJ1-5, with unresolved D. CDR1 is SGHRS and CDR2 is YFSETQ in the germline V gene. The V end was cut by 3 bases, the J end by 3 bases, with 13 bases between. There are 15 residues in the CDR3. The CDR3 DNA reads TGCGCCAGCAGCTGGGGAGACACCCACAATCAGCCCCAGCATTTT. Translated: CASSWGDTHNQPQHF.

The chain employs TRBV24-1 and TRBJ2-3; D may be TRBD1 (6 bases). Deletions cut 2 bases from V and 2 bases from J, with 13 bases between. Looked up from germline, CDR1 is KGHDR and CDR2 is SFDVKD. The CDR3 extends over 16 amino acids. CDR3 bases: TGTGCCACCAGTGATTCGGACAGAACTGACACAGATACGCAGTATTTT. It is translated as CATSDSDRTDTDTQYF.

The chain couples TRBV30 to TRBJ1-5, with TRBD1 identical over 7 bases. Germline CDR1 is GTSNPN and CDR2 is SVGIG (reference sequence). This CDR3 spans 14 amino acids. V shed 3 bases, J shed 6 bases, and the junction held 8 bases outside the gene matches. This CDR3 is CAWSPQGPAQPQHF. In DNA form, the CDR3 reads TGTGCCTGGAGCCCACAGGGGCCGGCTCAGCCCCAGCATTTT.

The rearrangement joins TRBV7-8 to TRBJ1-1; D may be TRBD1 (6 bases). The CDR3 is 15 residues long. V gave up 2 bases and J gave up 4 bases, with 14 bases separating them. Germline-derived CDR1 and CDR2 are SGHVS and FQNEAQ. CDR3 sequence reads: CASSLLWGPRTEAFF. In nucleotides, the CDR3 is TGTGCCAGCAGCTTATTGTGGGGGCCTCGCACTGAAGCTTTCTTT.

The chain uses TRBV9 and TRBJ1-1; perhaps TRBD1 as D (6 bases). CDR3 size: 15 residues. Trimming removed 0 bases from V and 1 base from J, with 10 bases in between. Germline CDR1 SGDLS, CDR2 YYNGEE. The CDR3: CASSVVPGQNTEAFF. The CDR3 DNA sequence: TGTGCCAGCAGCGTAGTCCCGGGACAGAACACTGAAGCTTTCTTT.

V and J are TRBV7-2 and TRBJ2-3; 8 bases fit TRBD2. With V trimmed by 6 bases and J by 2 bases, 13 bases remained unmatched. Germline V CDR1 and CDR2: SGHTA, FQGNSA. The CDR3 spans 17 residues. For the CDR3, the DNA is TGTGCCAGCAGTCTCCGGGGAGCGGGAGAGCCCACAGATACGCAGTATTTT. It codes for CASSLRGAGEPTDTQYF.

The V call is TRBV11-3, the J call TRBJ2-5; 13 bases match TRBD2. V lost 1 base to trimming and J lost 2 bases; unmatched junction nucleotides: 7. CDR3 length equals 18 residues. Per the germline V gene, CDR1 is SGHNT and CDR2 is YENEEA. The CDR3 DNA reads TGTGCCAGCAGCTTAGCCCCCGGGACTAGCGGGATGCAAGAGACCCAGTACTTC. Translating gives CASSLAPGTSGMQETQYF.

This clone was detected once. The chain uses TRBV14 and TRBJ1-1; 7 bases match TRBD1. This CDR3 spans 17 amino acids. Germline V lookup: CDR1 SGHDN, CDR2 FVKESK. The ends lost 4 bases at V and 4 bases at J; junction bases unmatched: 15. Here the CDR3 reads CASSPDRPGLGGTEAFF. Here the CDR3 DNA reads TGTGCCAGCAGCCCGGACAGGCCCGGGCTTGGTGGCACTGAAGCTTTCTTT.

This clone appeared once. The chain uses TRBV18 and TRBJ1-2, with 8 bases lining up with TRBD1. The germline V gene has CDR1 KGHSH and CDR2 LQKENI. V shed 1 base, J shed 3 bases, and the junction held 1 base outside the gene matches. This CDR3 comprises 14 residues. In nucleotides, the CDR3 is TGTGCCAGCTCACCACAGGGACAGGACTATGGCTACACCTTC. This translates into CASSPQGQDYGYTF.

CDR3 DNA sequence: TGTGCCAGCTCACCCGTGGGGACAGAGGGAGAGACCCAGTACTTC. This sequence encodes CASSPVGTEGETQYF. The chain recombines TRBV18 with TRBJ2-5; 7 bases match TRBD1. Trimming took 3 bases from V and 4 from J; bases not matched to a gene: 8. The CDR3 is 15 residues long. The germline CDR1 and CDR2 sequences are KGHSH and LQKENI.

V and J are TRBV18 and TRBJ2-3; a weak D match, TRBD2 (5 bases). The ends were cut back, 2 bases at V and 6 bases at J, with 12 bases in the middle. Germline CDR1 is KGHSH and CDR2 is LQKENI. The CDR3 totals 14 residues. The CDR3 DNA reads as TGTGCCAGCTCACCAGGGAGCAGACCGGATACGCAGTATTTT. This translates into CASSPGSRPDTQYF.

This clone has only one observation. V and J are TRBV5-1 and TRBJ2-1; 7 bases are a match to TRBD2. The CDR3 covers 15 residues. Germline values: CDR1 SGHRS, CDR2 YFSETQ. The V and J ends lost 4 bases and 3 bases, in that order; junction bases with no gene match: 7. Written as DNA, the CDR3 is TGCGCCAGCAGCCTCGAGCGGGGTATCTACAATGAGCAGTTCTTC. Amino acid sequence: CASSLERGIYNEQFF.

The chain employs TRBV27 and TRBJ1-4, with 9 bases lining up with TRBD1. The J segment lost 8 bases and the V segment lost 6 bases, leaving 13 bases of the junction unmatched. This CDR3 contains 16 residues. The germline V gene has CDR1 MNHEY and CDR2 SMNVEV (reference sequence). The CDR3 DNA sequence: TGTGCCAGCAGACACAATTCCGGGACAGGGTGGGAAAAACTGTTTTTT. This translates into CASRHNSGTGWEKLFF.